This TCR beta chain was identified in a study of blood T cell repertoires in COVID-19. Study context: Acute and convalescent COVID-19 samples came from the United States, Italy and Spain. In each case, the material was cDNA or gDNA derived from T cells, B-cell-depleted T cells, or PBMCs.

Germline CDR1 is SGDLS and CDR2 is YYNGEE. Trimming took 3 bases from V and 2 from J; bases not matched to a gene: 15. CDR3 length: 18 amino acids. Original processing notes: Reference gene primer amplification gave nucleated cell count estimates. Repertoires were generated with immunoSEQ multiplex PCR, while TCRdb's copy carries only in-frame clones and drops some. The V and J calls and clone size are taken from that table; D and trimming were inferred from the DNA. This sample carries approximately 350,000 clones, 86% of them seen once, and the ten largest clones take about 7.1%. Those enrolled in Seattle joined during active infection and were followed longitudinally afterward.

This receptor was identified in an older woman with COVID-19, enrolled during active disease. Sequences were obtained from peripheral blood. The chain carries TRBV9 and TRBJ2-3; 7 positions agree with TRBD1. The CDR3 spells CASSGRLRGQLSTDTQYF. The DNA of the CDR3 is TGTGCCAGCAGCGGGCGACTTAGGGGACAGCTCTCCACAGATACGCAGTATTTT.